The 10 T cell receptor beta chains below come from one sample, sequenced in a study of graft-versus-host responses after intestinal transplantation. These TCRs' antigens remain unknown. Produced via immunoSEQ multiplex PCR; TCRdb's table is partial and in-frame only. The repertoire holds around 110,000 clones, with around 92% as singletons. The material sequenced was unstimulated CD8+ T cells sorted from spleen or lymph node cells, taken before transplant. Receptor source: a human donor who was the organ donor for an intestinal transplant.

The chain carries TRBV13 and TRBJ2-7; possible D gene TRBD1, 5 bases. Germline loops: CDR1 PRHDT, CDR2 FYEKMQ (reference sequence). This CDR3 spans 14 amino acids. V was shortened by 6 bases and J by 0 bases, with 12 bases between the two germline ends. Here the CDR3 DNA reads TGTGCCAGCAGTAAGGGGTGGGGCTCCTACGAGCAGTACTTC. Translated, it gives CASSKGWGSYEQYF.

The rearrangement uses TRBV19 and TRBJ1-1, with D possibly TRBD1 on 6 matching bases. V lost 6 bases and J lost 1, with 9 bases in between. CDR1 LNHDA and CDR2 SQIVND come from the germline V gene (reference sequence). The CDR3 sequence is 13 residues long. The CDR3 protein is CASRRGANTEAFF. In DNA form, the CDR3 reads TGTGCCAGTAGACGGGGGGCGAACACTGAAGCTTTCTTT.

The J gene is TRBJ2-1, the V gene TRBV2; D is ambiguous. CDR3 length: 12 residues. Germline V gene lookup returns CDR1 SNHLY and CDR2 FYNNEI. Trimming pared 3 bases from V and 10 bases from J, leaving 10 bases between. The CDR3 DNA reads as TGTGCCAGCAGTGAGTCGTCGGGCGAGCAGTTCTTC. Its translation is CASSESSGEQFF.

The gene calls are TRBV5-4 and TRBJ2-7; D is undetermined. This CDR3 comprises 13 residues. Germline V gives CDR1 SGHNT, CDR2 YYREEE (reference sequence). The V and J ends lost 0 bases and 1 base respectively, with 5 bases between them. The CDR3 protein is CASSLARSYEQYF. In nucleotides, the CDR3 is TGTGCCAGCAGCTTGGCCAGGTCCTACGAGCAGTACTTC.

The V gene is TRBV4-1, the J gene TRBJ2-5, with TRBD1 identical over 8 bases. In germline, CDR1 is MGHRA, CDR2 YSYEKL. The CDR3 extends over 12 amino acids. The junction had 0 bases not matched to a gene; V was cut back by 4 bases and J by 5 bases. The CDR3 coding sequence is TGCGCCAGCAGCCGGGACAGGGAGACCCAGTACTTC. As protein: CASSRDRETQYF.

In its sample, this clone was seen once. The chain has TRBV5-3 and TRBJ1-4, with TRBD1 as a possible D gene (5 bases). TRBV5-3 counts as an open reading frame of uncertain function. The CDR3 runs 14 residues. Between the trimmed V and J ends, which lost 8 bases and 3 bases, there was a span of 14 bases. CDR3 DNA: TGTGCCAGTAGGAAGTGGGGGGCTAATGAAAAACTGTTTTTT. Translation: CASRKWGANEKLFF.

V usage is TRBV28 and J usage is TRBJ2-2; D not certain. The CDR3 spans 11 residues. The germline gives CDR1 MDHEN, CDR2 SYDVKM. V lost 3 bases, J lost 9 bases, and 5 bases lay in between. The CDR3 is CASSLGRELFF. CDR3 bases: TGTGCCAGCAGTTTGGGTCGGGAGCTGTTTTTT. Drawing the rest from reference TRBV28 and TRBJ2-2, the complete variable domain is DVKVTQSSRYLVKRTGEKVFLECVQDMDHENMFWYRQDPGLGLRLIYFSYDVKMKEKGDIPEGYSVSREKKERFSLILESASTNQTSMYLCASSLGRELFFGEGSRLTVL.

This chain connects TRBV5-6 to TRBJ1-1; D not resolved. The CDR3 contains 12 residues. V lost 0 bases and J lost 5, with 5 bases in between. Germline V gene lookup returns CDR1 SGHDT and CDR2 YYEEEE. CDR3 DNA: TGTGCCAGCAGCTTGGGGACGACTGAAGCTTTCTTT. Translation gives CASSLGTTEAFF.

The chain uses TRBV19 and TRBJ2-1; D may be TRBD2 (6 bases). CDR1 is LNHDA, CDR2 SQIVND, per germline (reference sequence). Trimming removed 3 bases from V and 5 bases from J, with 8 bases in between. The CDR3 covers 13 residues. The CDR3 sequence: CASSMREHNEQFF. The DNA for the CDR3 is TGTGCCAGTAGTATGCGGGAACACAATGAGCAGTTCTTC.

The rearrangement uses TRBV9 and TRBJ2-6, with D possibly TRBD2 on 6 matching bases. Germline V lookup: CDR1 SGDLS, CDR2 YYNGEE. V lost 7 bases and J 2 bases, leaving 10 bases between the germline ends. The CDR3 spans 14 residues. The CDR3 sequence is CASGGTPGANVLTF. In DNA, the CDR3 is TGTGCCAGCGGCGGGACGCCTGGGGCCAACGTCCTGACTTTC.